This T cell receptor beta chain derives from a study of Graves' ophthalmopathy and Graves' hyperthyroidism (dated by TCRdb to between 2018 and 2020). Background on the whole study: Peripheral blood was collected before any treatment was given, at the time of initial diagnosis. For training and testing, the 100 or so patients in the discovery cohort were randomly divided in a 7:3 ratio. To explore V-J signatures that separate ophthalmopathy from hyperthyroidism, a discovery set of 95 to 100 patients was enrolled, consisting of roughly 45 with ophthalmopathy and roughly 59 with stable hyperthyroidism. In total, 135 blood samples were TCR-sequenced: 43 ophthalmopathy, some 75 hyperthyroidism and some 17 hyperthyroidism-to-ophthalmopathy patients. In over five hyperthyroidism patients, the T-cell repertoires found in thyroid tissue were compared with those found in blood. For independent validation, a separate cohort was made up of approximately 19 hyperthyroidism patients plus 17 patients who later progressed from hyperthyroidism to ophthalmopathy. Once sampling was done, hyperthyroidism patients were given methimazole at a starting dose of 30 mg daily, while ophthalmopathy patients were given high-dose intravenous methylprednisolone. TCR beta repertoire signatures were used to distinguish Graves' ophthalmopathy from Graves' hyperthyroidism and to predict progression to ophthalmopathy. What the work shows at the level of the full study, not this receptor alone: The 13-signature model separated ophthalmopathy from stable hyperthyroidism with approximately 90% sensitivity and just under 84% specificity in cross-validation, and 80%/75% in the test set. In validation, the model predicted ophthalmopathy progression with 70.59% sensitivity and roughly 72% specificity; fewer than 15 predicted patients were CT-confirmed with GO in a median of around 6 months. Sample size was not statistically predetermined, and group allocation was not concealed from the investigators. Among expanded thyroid clonotypes with frequency above 0.001, most also showed up in blood, which suggests that blood repertoires may reflect the thyroid immune response.

Stable hyperthyroidism was defined as no progression to ophthalmopathy within 18 months of follow-up. Hyperthyroidism patients were newly diagnosed, with disease duration under 2 months, and aged 18 to 65 years. Anyone with other autoimmune diseases, uncontrolled infections, pregnancy or lactation was excluded from the study. Clinical symptoms, serum thyroxine, TRAb, thyroid ultrasound and orbital computed tomography were used for diagnosis. PBMCs were isolated from 10 ml of fresh peripheral blood by Ficoll-Paque density gradient centrifugation. Total RNA was extracted using Trizol reagent, and RNA quality was checked on an Agilent 2100 Bioanalyzer. This clonotype was counted ten times or more. What antigen it recognizes has not been identified. No much larger clone exists at a distance of one base, and base qualities are not known. TCR beta CDR3 regions were amplified from RNA transcripts for repertoire sequencing. HTBI primers and the Qiagen OneStep RT-PCR kit were used in a first-round RT-PCR, which was followed by a second-round multiplex PCR, size selection and purification. Libraries were sequenced paired-end with 100 bp reads on an Illumina HiSeq2000. On the authors' methods: Reads were processed with SOAPnuke, discarding reads with adapters, uncalled bases, mean Phred below 15, or no exact constant-primer or identifier match. COPE v1.2.5 was used to merge the high-quality paired reads. Unique nucleotide sequences were defined as clonotypes and aligned to IMGT TRB V, D and J references using MiTCR v1.1. The analysis was limited to V-J combinations with a frequency above 0.0001, which together covered roughly 99% of the repertoires. For each V-J combination, a TCR clonal expansion and chaos score was defined as the ratio of F50 clonal expansion to chaos observed in the TCRdist matrix. Welch's t-statistics and random forest were used to reduce features to about 14 V-J combinations, which were fed into a naive Bayes classifier. The similarity between thyroid and blood repertoires was quantified using the Morisita-Horn index. TCRdb applied fastp at Q25 and MiXCR to the public reads, then kept only in-frame beta chains. A single entry per CDR3 protein holds the most common genes and DNA from its merged rows. The V and J calls shown here were made by TCRdb, not taken from the authors' results. In this sample the table shows a few hundred thousand distinct CDR3 sequences, just over 15% of which occur a single time. 7% of the sample lies in the top ten.

Deletion took 7 bases off V and 2 bases off J, with a span of 17 bases between the germline ends. In the germline V gene, CDR1 corresponds to MNHNS and CDR2 to SASEGT. The CDR3, from cysteine to phenylalanine, totals 15 residues. The sequence is cut down to CDR3 DNA, 45 bases in frame from base 1. This chain joins TRBV6-1 to TRBJ2-5; TRBD2 is perhaps the D gene, given 5 matching bases. The sequenced sample consisted of peripheral blood. This sequence originates from a woman under 30 with stable Graves' hyperthyroidism. Donor details come from another sample of the same person, matched by shared clones. The CDR3 corresponds to CASIPGSGLQETQYF. The nucleotide sequence reads as follows: TGTGCCAGCATCCCGGGGTCGGGGTTACAAGAGACCCAGTACTTC.